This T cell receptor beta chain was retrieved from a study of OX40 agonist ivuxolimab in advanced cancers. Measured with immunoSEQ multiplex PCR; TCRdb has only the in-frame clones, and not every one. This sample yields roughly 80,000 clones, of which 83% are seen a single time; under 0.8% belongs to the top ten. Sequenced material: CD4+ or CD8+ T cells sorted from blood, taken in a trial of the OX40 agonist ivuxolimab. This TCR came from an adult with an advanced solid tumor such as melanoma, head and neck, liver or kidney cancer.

CDR3 coding DNA: TGTGCCAGCAGTGAAGGCTCCGGGGAGCTGTTTTTT. This sequence encodes CASSEGSGELFF. The V call is TRBV6-1, the J call TRBJ2-2; unclear D gene. Germline V lookup: CDR1 MNHNS, CDR2 SASEGT. The germline V and J ends were trimmed by 1 base and 6 bases, with 3 bases remaining between them. This CDR3 comprises 12 residues.